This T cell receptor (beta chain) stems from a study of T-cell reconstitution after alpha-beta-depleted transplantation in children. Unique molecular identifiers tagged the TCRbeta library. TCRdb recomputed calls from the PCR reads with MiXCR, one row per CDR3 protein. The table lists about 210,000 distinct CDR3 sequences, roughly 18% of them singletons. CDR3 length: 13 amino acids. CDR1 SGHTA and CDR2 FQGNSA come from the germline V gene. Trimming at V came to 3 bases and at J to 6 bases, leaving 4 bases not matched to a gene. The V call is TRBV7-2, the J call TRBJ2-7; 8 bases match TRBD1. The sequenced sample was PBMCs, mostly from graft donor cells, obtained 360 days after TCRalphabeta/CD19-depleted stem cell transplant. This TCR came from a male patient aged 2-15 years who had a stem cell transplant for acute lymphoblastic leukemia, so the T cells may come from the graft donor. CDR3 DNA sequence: TGTGCCAGCAGCTTCGGACAGGGCGGCGAGCAGTACTTC. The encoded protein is CASSFGQGGEQYF.